This T cell receptor (beta chain) is drawn from a study of chemoradiotherapy in HPV16-positive cancers. Only in-frame clones appear in the TCRdb table, and some are missing; sequencing was by immunoSEQ multiplex PCR. In the table there are roughly 11,000 clones, around four fifths of which are singletons. CDR3 size: 11 residues. Trimming shortened V by 3 bases and J by 8 bases, and 7 bases separated the two germline ends. Germline loops: CDR1 MDHEN, CDR2 SYDVKM. The receptor was isolated from a human donor with HPV-associated anogenital cancer. The sample here was taken from a patient who underwent chemoradiotherapy. The V call is TRBV28, the J call TRBJ1-2, with D unresolved. The DNA for the CDR3 is TGTGCCAGCAGTTTGACGACAGGCTACACCTTC. Protein sequence: CASSLTTGYTF.